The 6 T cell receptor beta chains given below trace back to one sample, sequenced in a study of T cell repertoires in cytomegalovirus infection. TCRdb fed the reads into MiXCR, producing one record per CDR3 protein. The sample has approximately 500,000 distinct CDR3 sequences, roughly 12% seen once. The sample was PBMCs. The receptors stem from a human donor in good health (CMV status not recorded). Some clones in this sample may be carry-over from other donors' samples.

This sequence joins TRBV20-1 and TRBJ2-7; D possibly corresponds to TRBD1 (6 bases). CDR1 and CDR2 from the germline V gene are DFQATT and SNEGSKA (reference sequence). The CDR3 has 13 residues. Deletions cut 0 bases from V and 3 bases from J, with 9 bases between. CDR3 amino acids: CSAREQGVYEQYF. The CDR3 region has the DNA TGCAGTGCTAGAGAACAGGGCGTCTACGAGCAGTACTTC.

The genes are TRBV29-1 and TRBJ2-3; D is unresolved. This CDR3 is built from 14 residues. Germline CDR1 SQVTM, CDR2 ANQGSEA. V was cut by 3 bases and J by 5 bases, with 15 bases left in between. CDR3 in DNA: TGCAGCGTTGATCTGGCACAAATGGGAGATACGCAGTATTTT. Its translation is CSVDLAQMGDTQYF.

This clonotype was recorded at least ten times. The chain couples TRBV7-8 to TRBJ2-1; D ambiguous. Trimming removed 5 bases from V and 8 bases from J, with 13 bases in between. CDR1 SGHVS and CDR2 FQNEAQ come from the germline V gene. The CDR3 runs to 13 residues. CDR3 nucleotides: TGTGCCAGCAGCCCGTATCGCGACGATGAGCAGTTCTTC. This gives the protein CASSPYRDDEQFF.

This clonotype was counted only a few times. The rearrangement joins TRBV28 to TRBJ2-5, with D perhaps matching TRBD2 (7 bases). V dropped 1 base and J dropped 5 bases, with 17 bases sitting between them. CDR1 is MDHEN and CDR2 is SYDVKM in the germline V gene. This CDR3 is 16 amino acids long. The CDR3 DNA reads TGTGCCAGCAGTTTATTAGCGGGCAGGGGAGGGGAGACCCAGTACTTC. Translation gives CASSLLAGRGGETQYF.

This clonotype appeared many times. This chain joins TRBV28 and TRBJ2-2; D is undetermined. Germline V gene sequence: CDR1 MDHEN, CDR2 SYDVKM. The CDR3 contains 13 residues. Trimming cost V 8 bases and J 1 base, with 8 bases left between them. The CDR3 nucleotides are TGTGCCAGCGGTGGGGAGAACACCGGGGAGCTGTTTTTT. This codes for CASGGENTGELFF.

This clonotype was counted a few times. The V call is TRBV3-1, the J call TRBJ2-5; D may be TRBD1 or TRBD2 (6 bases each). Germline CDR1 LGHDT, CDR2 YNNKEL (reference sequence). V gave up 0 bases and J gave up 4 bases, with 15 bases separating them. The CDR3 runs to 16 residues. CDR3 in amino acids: CASSQDRRGSGETQYF. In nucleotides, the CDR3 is TGTGCCAGCAGCCAAGATCGGAGGGGGTCAGGAGAGACCCAGTACTTC.